Listed below are T cell receptor beta chains from one sample, sequenced in a study of T cell responses to AZD1222 COVID-19 vaccine. Generated by immunoSEQ multiplex PCR, the TCRdb table keeps only in-frame clones and is missing some. This table has 130,000 or so clones, 85% to 95% appearing once. The sample here was peripheral blood, taken on day 0 of AZD1222 vaccination. Every receptor here comes from an adult in good health. CDR3s include the opening cysteine and the closing phenylalanine or tryptophan. The order of the fields is D gene, J gene, V gene, clone size, CDR3 protein, CDR3 DNA. The D gene is left open where the match is weak. Not all rows give a size; the values are once, few, many and, for expanded clones, a class.

D: TRBD1; J: TRBJ1-1; V: TRBV18; size: .; CDR3: CASSPGQANTEAFF; DNA: TGTGCCAGCTCACCGGGACAGGCAAACACTGAAGCTTTCTTT
D: TRBD1; J: TRBJ1-1; V: TRBV7-9; size: .; CDR3: CASSLNRGPLEAFF; DNA: TGTGCCAGCAGCTTAAACAGGGGTCCACTTGAAGCTTTCTTT
D: TRBD2; J: TRBJ2-7; V: TRBV18; size: .; CDR3: CATSGPGTSSYEQYF; DNA: TGTGCCACCTCGGGCCCCGGGACTAGCTCCTACGAGCAGTACTTC
D: .; J: TRBJ1-2; V: TRBV4-1; size: .; CDR3: CASSQIIRDKLLWGYTF; DNA: TGCGCCAGCAGCCAAATAATCCGGGACAAACTTCTATGGGGCTACACCTTC
D: .; J: TRBJ1-2; V: TRBV28; size: .; CDR3: CASSLNLNGYTF; DNA: TGTGCCAGCAGTTTAAACCTAAACGGCTACACCTTC
D: TRBD1; J: TRBJ1-2; V: TRBV6-5; size: .; CDR3: CASSFTQTGSHGYTF; DNA: TGTGCCAGCAGCTTTACGCAGACAGGGAGCCATGGCTACACCTTC
D: TRBD1; J: TRBJ1-2; V: TRBV3-1/TRBV3-2; size: .; CDR3: CASSPWDRGLDGYTF; DNA: TGTGCCAGCAGCCCCTGGGATAGGGGGCTCGATGGCTACACCTTC
D: TRBD1; J: TRBJ1-1; V: TRBV7-2; size: .; CDR3: CASSLSTGGLNTEAFF; DNA: TGTGCCAGCAGCTTAAGTACAGGGGGCCTGAACACTGAAGCTTTCTTT
D: .; J: TRBJ2-7; V: TRBV21-1; size: .; CDR3: CASSPLGAGGPPYEQYF; DNA: TGTGCCAGCAGCCCTTTAGGTGCGGGAGGACCTCCCTACGAGCAGTACTTC
D: .; J: TRBJ1-3; V: TRBV4-2; size: .; CDR3: CASSHETAAGGNTIYF; DNA: TGTGCCAGCAGCCATGAGACGGCCGCAGGGGGAAACACCATATATTTT
D: .; J: TRBJ2-5; V: TRBV7-9; size: .; CDR3: CASSPAGPQETQYF; DNA: TGTGCCAGCAGCCCCGCGGGACCCCAAGAGACCCAGTACTTC
D: .; J: TRBJ2-1; V: TRBV11-1; size: .; CDR3: CASSLGETVSYNEQFF; DNA: TGTGCCAGCAGCTTAGGGGAAACAGTCTCCTACAATGAGCAGTTCTTC
D: .; J: TRBJ2-3; V: TRBV25-1; size: .; CDR3: CASSADTQYF; DNA: TGTGCCTCGTCGGCGGATACGCAGTATTTT
D: .; J: TRBJ1-2; V: TRBV9; size: .; CDR3: CASSVELEERHGYTF; DNA: TGTGCCAGCAGCGTAGAGTTAGAAGAACGGCATGGCTACACCTTC
D: TRBD1; J: TRBJ2-7; V: TRBV2; size: .; CDR3: CASRGGQGYEQYF; DNA: TGTGCCAGCAGGGGGGGACAGGGCTACGAGCAGTACTTC
D: .; J: TRBJ1-1; V: TRBV6-5; size: .; CDR3: CASITGFRAEAFF; DNA: TGTGCCAGCATTACGGGGTTCAGGGCTGAAGCTTTCTTT
D: .; J: TRBJ1-1; V: TRBV19; size: .; CDR3: CASTPHGTEAFF; DNA: TGTGCCAGTACCCCCCACGGAACTGAAGCTTTCTTT
D: .; J: TRBJ2-7; V: TRBV11-3; size: .; CDR3: CASSLDRFYEQYF; DNA: TGTGCCAGCAGCCTGGACAGATTCTACGAGCAGTACTTC
D: .; J: TRBJ2-5; V: TRBV2; size: .; CDR3: CASRPGQVGETQYF; DNA: TGTGCCAGCAGGCCTGGGCAGGTTGGAGAGACCCAGTACTTC
D: .; J: TRBJ1-2; V: TRBV29-1; size: .; CDR3: CSVERINNYGYTF; DNA: TGCAGCGTTGAAAGAATTAATAACTATGGCTACACCTTC
D: .; J: TRBJ2-3; V: TRBV24-1; size: .; CDR3: CATSDPIGDTQYF; DNA: TGTGCCACCAGTGACCCGATTGGGGATACGCAGTATTTT
D: .; J: TRBJ1-1; V: TRBV4-2; size: .; CDR3: CASSQVDLNTEAFF; DNA: TGTGCCAGCAGCCAAGTAGACCTCAACACTGAAGCTTTCTTT
D: .; J: TRBJ2-7; V: TRBV27; size: .; CDR3: CASSFSTGYEQYF; DNA: TGTGCCAGCAGTTTCTCCACCGGCTACGAGCAGTACTTC
D: .; J: TRBJ1-1; V: TRBV9; size: .; CDR3: CASSVGFLDVIGNTEAFF; DNA: TGTGCCAGCAGCGTAGGGTTCCTGGACGTCATCGGGAACACTGAAGCTTTCTTT
D: .; J: TRBJ1-5; V: TRBV28; size: .; CDR3: CASRERQPNQPQHF; DNA: TGTGCCAGCAGGGAGCGACAGCCAAATCAGCCCCAGCATTTT
D: TRBD1; J: TRBJ1-2; V: TRBV4-3; size: .; CDR3: CASSQIGEGAGYTF; DNA: TGCGCCAGCAGCCAAATCGGGGAGGGGGCTGGCTACACCTTC
D: .; J: TRBJ2-1; V: TRBV5-8; size: .; CDR3: CASSPRYSSTYNEQFF; DNA: TGTGCCAGCAGCCCCAGGTACTCCAGCACCTACAATGAGCAGTTCTTC
D: .; J: TRBJ1-1; V: TRBV28; size: .; CDR3: CAATIWGARTEAFF; DNA: TGTGCCGCTACGATCTGGGGGGCTCGGACTGAAGCTTTCTTT
D: .; J: TRBJ1-2; V: TRBV6-5; size: once; CDR3: CASSYTSGGDYGYTF; DNA: TGTGCCAGCAGTTACACGAGCGGGGGCGACTATGGCTACACCTTC